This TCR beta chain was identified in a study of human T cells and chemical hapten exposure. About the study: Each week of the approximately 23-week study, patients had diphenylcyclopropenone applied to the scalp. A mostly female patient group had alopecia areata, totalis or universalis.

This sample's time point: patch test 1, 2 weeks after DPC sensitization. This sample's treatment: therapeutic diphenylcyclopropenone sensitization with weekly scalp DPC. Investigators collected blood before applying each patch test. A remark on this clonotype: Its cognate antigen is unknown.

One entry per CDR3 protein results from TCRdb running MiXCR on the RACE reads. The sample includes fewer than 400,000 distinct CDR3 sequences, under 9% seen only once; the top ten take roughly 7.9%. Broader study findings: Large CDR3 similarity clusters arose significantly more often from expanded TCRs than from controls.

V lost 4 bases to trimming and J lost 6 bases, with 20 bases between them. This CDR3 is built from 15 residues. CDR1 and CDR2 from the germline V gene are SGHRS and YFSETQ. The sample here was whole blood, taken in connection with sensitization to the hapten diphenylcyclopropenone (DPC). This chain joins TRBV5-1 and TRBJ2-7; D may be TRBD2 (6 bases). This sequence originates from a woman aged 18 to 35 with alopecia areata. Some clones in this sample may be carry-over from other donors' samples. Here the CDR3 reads CASSLSTIRGSEQYF. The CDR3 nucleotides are TGCGCCAGCAGCCTGTCTACAATCCGGGGGTCCGAGCAGTACTTC. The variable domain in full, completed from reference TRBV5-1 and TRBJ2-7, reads KAGVTQTPRYLIKTRGQQVTLSCSPISGHRSVSWYQQTPGQGLQFLFEYFSETQRNKGNFPGRFSGRQFSNSRSEMNVSTLELGDSALYLCASSLSTIRGSEQYFGPGTRLTVT.